The entry below gives a single T cell receptor beta chain sequence along with its context. Its antigen remains unidentified. The sample comes from a study of human T cells and chemical hapten exposure. Notes on the study in general: Expanded TCRs produced significantly more large CDR3 similarity clusters than controls did.

There are 14 residues in the CDR3. Looked up from germline, CDR1 is SQVTM and CDR2 is ANQGSEA. V shed 1 base, J shed 9 bases, and the junction held 2 bases outside the gene matches. Individual cDNA molecules (in the library) carried attached unique molecular identifiers. TCRdb used MiXCR to reprocess the RACE reads, holding one entry per CDR3 protein. The data contain nearly 110,000 distinct CDR3 sequences, 12% of them seen just once; the ten biggest clones take up more than 1.5%. Regarding time point: pre-sensitization, week 0. The treatment was: therapeutic diphenylcyclopropenone sensitization with weekly scalp DPC. RNA extraction used unfractionated whole blood as the source of total RNA.

The chain couples TRBV29-1 to TRBJ2-1, with 14 bases lining up with TRBD2. The TCR was taken from a woman aged 50 to 60 with alopecia areata. Some clones in this sample may be carry-over from other donors' samples. The specimen comprised whole blood, sampled in connection with sensitization to the hapten diphenylcyclopropenone (DPC). DNA of the CDR3: TGCAGCGTTGAAGGGACTAGCGGGGGGACTGAGCAGTTCTTC. It is translated as CSVEGTSGGTEQFF.